The 22 T cell receptor beta chains given below trace back to one sample, sequenced in a study of breast tumors, draining lymph nodes, adjacent tissues (TCRdb year 2016). Receptor libraries were prepared by multiplex PCR. Sequencing was performed on an Illumina HiSeq 2000. The public reads were reanalyzed by TCRdb: fastp trimming at Q25, MiXCR alignment, in-frame beta chains only. Records with the same CDR3 protein are collapsed into one entry carrying the most frequent genes and DNA. In all, the sample holds over 10,000 distinct CDR3 sequences, and roughly 72% of those were seen once. Of the sample, about 43% is held by the ten largest clones. Material for sequencing was tumor-adjacent breast tissue. Receptors originate from a female donor with breast cancer. Some clones in this sample may be carry-over from other donors' samples.

The chain recombines TRBV7-9 with TRBJ2-1; D not certain. V was shortened by 0 bases and J by 9 bases, with 6 bases between the two germline ends. Per the germline V gene, CDR1 is SEHNR and CDR2 is FQNEAQ (reference sequence). This CDR3 region has 12 residues. The CDR3 sequence is CASSLASREQFF. The CDR3, as DNA: TGTGCCAGCAGCTTAGCCTCTCGTGAGCAGTTCTTC. Supplemented by reference TRBV7-9 and TRBJ2-1, the full variable domain reads DTGVSQNPRHKITKRGQNVTFRCDPISEHNRLYWYRQTLGQGPEFLTYFQNEAQLEKSRLLSDRFSAERPKGSFSTLEIQRTEQGDSAMYLCASSLASREQFFGPGTRLTVL.

V usage is TRBV20-1 and J usage is TRBJ2-7; a possible D gene is TRBD2 (6 bases). Per germline, CDR1 DFQATT and CDR2 SNEGSKA (reference sequence). With 2 bases removed from V and 5 bases from J, the gap between germline ends came to 16 bases. CDR3 size: 14 residues. The DNA for the CDR3 is TGCAGTGCTAGAAGAGGCGGGGAGGCAGACGAGCAGTACTTC. Its protein is CSARRGGEADEQYF.

J is TRBJ2-3 and V is TRBV2; D unresolved. Germline loops: CDR1 SNHLY, CDR2 FYNNEI. The V end lost 6 bases, the J end lost 0 bases, and 7 bases lay between the germline ends. The CDR3 runs 13 residues. CDR3 loop: CASSGTSTDTQYF. In nucleotides, the CDR3 is TGTGCCAGCAGCGGAACTAGCACAGATACGCAGTATTTT.

This clonotype has ten or more counts. CDR3 region: CASSIGAYPSGNTIYF. The CDR3 nucleotides read TGTGCCAGTAGTATAGGGGCTTATCCCTCTGGAAACACCATATATTTT. The J gene is TRBJ1-3, the V gene TRBV19; D gene uncertain. The length of the CDR3 is 16 residues. V gave up 1 base and J gave up 0 bases, with 10 bases separating them. Looked up from germline, CDR1 is LNHDA and CDR2 is SQIVND (reference sequence).

V is TRBV20-1 and J is TRBJ2-3; 10 nucleotides agree with TRBD1. Germline V gene data show CDR1 as DFQATT and CDR2 as SNEGSKA (reference sequence). CDR3 length equals 15 residues. The J segment lost 5 bases and the V segment lost 3 bases, leaving 8 bases of the junction unmatched. The CDR3 reads CSARNQDRGKDTQYF. CDR3 nucleotide sequence: TGCAGTGCTAGGAATCAGGACAGGGGGAAAGATACGCAGTATTTT.

The rearrangement joins TRBV20-1 to TRBJ1-2; D may be TRBD1 (6 bases). Trimming took off 3 bases at V and 5 bases at J, with 10 bases between the two ends. Germline lookup yields CDR1 DFQATT and CDR2 SNEGSKA (reference sequence). The CDR3 is 12 residues long. The CDR3 here is CSARYRDYGYTF. As DNA, the CDR3 is TGCAGTGCTAGGTACAGGGATTATGGCTACACCTTC.

The CDR3 DNA follows: TGTGCCAGCAGTGATGGAGGGGGGTTCGGCGAGCAGTACTTC. Its translation: CASSDGGGFGEQYF. The gene calls are TRBV2 and TRBJ2-7; D may be TRBD1 or TRBD2 (6 bases each). Trimming shortened V by 3 bases and J by 6 bases, and 15 bases separated the two germline ends. CDR3 size: 14 residues. Germline loops: CDR1 SNHLY, CDR2 FYNNEI.

The rearrangement links TRBV7-2 to TRBJ2-5; D may be TRBD2 (5 bases). V was cut by 0 bases and J by 4 bases, with 6 bases left in between. The length of the CDR3 is 13 residues. CDR1 is SGHTA and CDR2 is FQGNSA in the germline V gene. Here the CDR3 reads CASSLAGVETQYF. The DNA of the CDR3 is TGTGCCAGCAGCTTAGCGGGAGTAGAGACCCAGTACTTC.

This clonotype appeared a single time. A clone one base away is much larger, so this may be a read error. This chain joins TRBV27 and TRBJ2-7; 7 bases line up with TRBD2. Germline-derived CDR1 and CDR2 are MNHEY and SMNVEV (reference sequence). This CDR3 has 15 amino acids. The CDR3 DNA reads as TGTGCCAGCAGTTTGGGAGCTAGCGGCCCCTACGAGCAGCACTTC. The encoded protein is CASSLGASGPYEQHF.

The rearrangement joins TRBV6-1 to TRBJ1-6; 7 bases agree with TRBD1. The CDR3 is made up of 16 amino acids. The junction had 6 bases not matched to a gene; V was cut back by 3 bases and J by 4 bases. In germline, CDR1 is MNHNS, CDR2 SASEGT. This CDR3 is CASSDGGGVYNSPLHF. The CDR3 DNA sequence: TGTGCCAGCAGTGATGGAGGGGGCGTTTATAATTCACCCCTCCACTTT.

By share, this clonotype counts as medium-sized (0.01 to 0.1%). The gene calls are TRBV12-3 or TRBV12-4 and TRBJ2-7, with 10 bases matching TRBD1. The CDR3 length is 15 residues. The trim removed 0 bases at V and 5 bases at J, leaving 4 bases unmatched. The CDR3 sequence: CASSLAGQGNHEQYF. CDR3 DNA: TGTGCCAGCAGTTTAGCGGGACAGGGGAATCACGAGCAGTACTTC.

This chain links TRBV9 with TRBJ2-2, with 10 bases that match TRBD2. Per germline, CDR1 SGDLS and CDR2 YYNGEE. The CDR3 is made up of 14 amino acids. Trimming cost V 4 bases and J 11 bases; bases outside gene matches: 8. CDR3 in amino acids: CASSRTSGGGELFF. CDR3 bases: TGTGCCAGCAGCCGGACTAGCGGAGGCGGTGAGCTGTTTTTT.

J is TRBJ2-1 and V is TRBV19; 16 positions agree with TRBD2. V lost 5 bases and J lost 7; bases outside the gene matches: 8. The CDR3 is made up of 17 amino acids. Per germline, CDR1 LNHDA and CDR2 SQIVND (reference sequence). CDR3 nucleotide sequence: TGTGCCAGTAGTCGGGGACTAGCGGGAGGGTTTGGGAATGAGCAGTTCTTC. Translation gives CASSRGLAGGFGNEQFF.

This clonotype came up once. The rearrangement uses TRBV7-2 and TRBJ1-4, with D possibly TRBD1 on 6 matching bases. The CDR3 totals 14 residues. Germline-derived CDR1 and CDR2 are SGHTA and FQGNSA. V gave up 3 bases and J gave up 5 bases, with 10 bases separating them. The DNA for the CDR3 is TGTGCCAGCAGCTTGGGGGGCAGGAATGAAAAACTGTTTTTT. Protein sequence: CASSLGGRNEKLFF. Full variable domain (outside the CDR3, taken from reference TRBV7-2 and TRBJ1-4): GAGVSQSPSNKVTEKGKDVELRCDPISGHTALYWYRQSLGQGLEFLIYFQGNSAPDKSGLPSDRFSAERTGGSVSTLTIQRTQQEDSAVYLCASSLGGRNEKLFFGSGTQLSVL.

This sequence joins TRBV5-1 and TRBJ2-2, with 7 bases matching TRBD1. The V segment lost 1 base and the J segment 5 bases; nucleotides outside the gene matches: 8. This CDR3 spans 16 amino acids. Germline V CDR1 and CDR2: SGHRS, YFSETQ. The CDR3 DNA sequence: TGCGCCAGCAGCTTGATTTCTACAGGGGTTACCGGGGAGCTGTTTTTT. It specifies CASSLISTGVTGELFF.

The CDR3, as DNA: TGTGCCAGCACCAAAATAGCGGGAGCCTACGAGCAGTACTTC. Its translation: CASTKIAGAYEQYF. The rearrangement uses TRBV7-8 and TRBJ2-7; 9 nucleotides agree with TRBD2. Germline CDR1 reads SGHVS; CDR2 reads FQNEAQ. CDR3 length: 14 amino acids. Trimming removed 7 bases from V and 2 bases from J; junction bases left unmatched: 6.

This clonotype was counted once. CDR3 residues: CSVAPLTVGGKTQYF. CDR3 coding DNA: TGCAGCGTTGCCCCCTTAACGGTGGGGGGTAAGACCCAGTACTTC. The chain is built from TRBV29-1 and TRBJ2-5; possibly TRBD2 for D (6 bases). This CDR3 has 15 amino acids. Germline CDR1 is SQVTM and CDR2 is ANQGSEA. V was trimmed by 4 bases and J by 6 bases, leaving 21 bases between them. Combining the CDR3 with reference TRBV29-1 and TRBJ2-5 gives the whole variable domain SAVISQKPSRDICQRGTSLTIQCQVDSQVTMMFWYRQQPGQSLTLIATANQGSEATYESGFVIDKFPISRPNLTFSTLTVSNMSPEDSSIYLCSVAPLTVGGKTQYFGPGTRLLVL.

The rearrangement joins TRBV7-2 to TRBJ2-7; 7 bases line up with TRBD1. Losses at the gene ends were 5 bases for V and 3 bases for J; bases not matched to a gene: 7. Per germline, CDR1 SGHTA and CDR2 FQGNSA. The CDR3 length is 14 residues. The chain's CDR3 is CASSTQGIGYEQYF. For the CDR3, the DNA is TGTGCCAGCAGCACACAGGGGATTGGCTACGAGCAGTACTTC. The full variable domain, with the rest looked up from reference TRBV7-2 and TRBJ2-7, is GAGVSQSPSNKVTEKGKDVELRCDPISGHTALYWYRQSLGQGLEFLIYFQGNSAPDKSGLPSDRFSAERTGGSVSTLTIQRTQQEDSAVYLCASSTQGIGYEQYFGPGTRLTVT.

The V call is TRBV10-3, the J call TRBJ2-1, with TRBD1 as a possible D gene (5 bases). Looked up from germline, CDR1 is ENHRY and CDR2 is SYGVKD. Trimming took off 4 bases at V and 1 base at J, with 11 bases between the two ends. The CDR3 length is 15 residues. In DNA, the CDR3 is TGTGCCATCAGTGGGTCAGACAGTTCCTACAATGAGCAGTTCTTC. Its protein is CAISGSDSSYNEQFF.

This clonotype was seen only once. The chain links TRBV5-6 to TRBJ2-5, with D possibly TRBD2 on 6 matching bases. The CDR3 has 15 residues. The V gene lost 4 bases and the J gene lost 3 bases, with 16 bases spanning the gap. The germline V gene has CDR1 SGHDT and CDR2 YYEEEE. This CDR3 is CASSRVVGTEETQYF. The CDR3 DNA sequence: TGTGCCAGCAGCCGCGTCGTTGGGACTGAAGAGACCCAGTACTTC.

In its sample, this clonotype was seen once. As DNA, the CDR3 is TGCGCCAGCAGCAGGGGAGGCGCAGCTACCTACGAGCAGTACTTC. Its translation: CASSRGGAATYEQYF. The chain employs TRBV5-1 and TRBJ2-7, with D possibly TRBD2 on 6 matching bases. The V gene's germline CDR1 is SGHRS and CDR2 YFSETQ. V was cut by 4 bases and J by 2 bases, with 16 bases left in between. The CDR3 runs to 15 residues.

This clonotype was recorded only once. The DNA of the CDR3 is TGTGCCAGCGCAGGGGCAACCTACGAGCAGTACTTC. Its translation is CASAGATYEQYF. The chain joins TRBV6-6 to TRBJ2-7; possible D gene TRBD1, 6 bases. The length of the CDR3 is 12 residues. V was trimmed by 8 bases and J by 2 bases, leaving 10 bases between them. Germline V CDR1 and CDR2: MNHNY, SVGAGI (reference sequence).